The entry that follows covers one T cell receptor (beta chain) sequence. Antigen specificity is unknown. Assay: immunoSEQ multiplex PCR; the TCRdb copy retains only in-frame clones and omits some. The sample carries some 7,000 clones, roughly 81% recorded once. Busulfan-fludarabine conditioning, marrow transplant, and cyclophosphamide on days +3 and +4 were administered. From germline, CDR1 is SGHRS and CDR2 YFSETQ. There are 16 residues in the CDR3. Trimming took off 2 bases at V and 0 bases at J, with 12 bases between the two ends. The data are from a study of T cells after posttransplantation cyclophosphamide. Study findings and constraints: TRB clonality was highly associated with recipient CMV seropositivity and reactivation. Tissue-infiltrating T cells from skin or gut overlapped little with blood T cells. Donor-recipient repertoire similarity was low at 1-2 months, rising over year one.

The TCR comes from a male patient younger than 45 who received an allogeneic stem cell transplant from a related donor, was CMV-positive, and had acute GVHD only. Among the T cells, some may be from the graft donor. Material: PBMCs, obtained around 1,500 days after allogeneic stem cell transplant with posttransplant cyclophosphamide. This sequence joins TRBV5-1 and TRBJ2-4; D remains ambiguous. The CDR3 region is CASSFYSDSAKNIQYF. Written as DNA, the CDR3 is TGCGCCAGCAGCTTCTATAGTGATTCAGCCAAAAACATTCAGTACTTC.